This T cell receptor beta chain was documented in a study of T cells after posttransplantation cyclophosphamide. About this clone itself: The antigen remains unidentified.

Measured with immunoSEQ multiplex PCR; TCRdb has only the in-frame clones, and not every one. The table shows 50,000 to 60,000 clones, with 90% to 95% occurring only once. Broader study findings: Later post-transplant blood repertoires were often dominated by donor CD8+ memory clones.

Sequenced input: PBMCs. The receptor's source is a woman aged 25 to 39 in good health and a related stem cell transplant donor.

CDR3 protein: CASSPQTSGGASKNIQYF. The CDR3 DNA reads TGTGCCAGTAGTCCTCAGACTAGCGGGGGGGCCAGCAAAAACATTCAGTACTTC. This chain uses TRBV19 with TRBJ2-4, with 14 bases matching TRBD2. Germline CDR1 and CDR2: LNHDA and SQIVND (reference sequence). The CDR3 length is 18 residues. Trimming at V came to 5 bases and at J to 3 bases, leaving 9 bases not matched to a gene.